This T cell receptor (beta chain) appears in the sequencing data of a study of CD8+CD57+ T cells in acquired aplastic anemia. Overall study context: Mean DNA quantity obtained from sorted CD4+ and CD8+ cells was 3 to 3.5 ug.

All patients picked for sequencing had shown, by flow cytometry, an expansion of CD8+CD57+ cells. Genomic DNA served as template for TCR beta VDJ and CDR3 profiling. From the reads, TCRdb called clonotypes with MiXCR, one entry per CDR3 protein. The sample lists over 250,000 distinct CDR3 sequences; approximately 57% were seen once. The germline CDR1 and CDR2 sequences are KGHDR and SFDVKD. V trimming: 7 bases; J trimming: 6 bases; junction bases outside the gene matches: 0. The CDR3 totals 12 residues. The sequenced sample was sorted CD4+, CD8+, or CD8+CD57+ T cells (not recorded which) from PBMCs. The TCR was taken from a human donor with aplastic anemia. The V call is TRBV24-1, the J call TRBJ2-1; 9 nucleotides line up with TRBD2. The CDR3 DNA sequence: TGTGCCACCAGGGGACTAGCCAATGAGCAGTTCTTC. Amino acids: CATRGLANEQFF.